This T cell receptor (beta chain) originates from a study of T-cell reconstitution after alpha-beta-depleted transplantation in children. CDR1 and CDR2 from the germline V gene are SGHDT and YYEEEE. There are 14 residues in the CDR3. Trimming at V came to 0 bases and at J to 4 bases, leaving 2 bases not matched to a gene. The TCRbeta library incorporated unique molecular identifiers. TCRdb called the PCR reads again in MiXCR, with one record for every CDR3 protein. The sample yields about 480,000 distinct CDR3 sequences, approximately 12% seen once. This clonotype came up a few times. This chain links TRBV5-6 with TRBJ1-2; 8 bases line up with TRBD1. The TCR sequence derives from a human donor who donated a stem cell graft to a child with combined immunodeficiency. Material: PBMCs from the stem cell graft donor, obtained from the stem cell graft. The CDR3 sequence: CASSLGDRIYGYTF. The CDR3 DNA is TGTGCCAGCAGCTTGGGGGACAGGATCTATGGCTACACCTTC.